This passage covers 32 T cell receptor beta chains from one sample sequenced in a study of PD-1 blockade in classical Hodgkin lymphoma. Time point here: newly diagnosed, previously untreated cHL patient sample. Some clones are missing from TCRdb's copy, which holds only in-frame ones; the method was immunoSEQ multiplex PCR. The table records roughly 70,000 clones, 93% of them present only once. Sequences were obtained from peripheral blood mononuclear cells (PBMCs). The source of these receptors is a human donor with classical Hodgkin lymphoma.

This clone was seen a single time. This rearrangement joins TRBV29-1 to TRBJ2-7, with 9 bases aligning to TRBD2. J was trimmed by 4 bases and V by 7 bases; bases with no gene match: 8. The CDR3 has 13 residues. Looked up from germline, CDR1 is SQVTM and CDR2 is ANQGSEA. CDR3 amino acids: CSALTSGGYEQYF. CDR3 bases: TGCAGCGCCCTGACTAGCGGAGGGTACGAGCAGTACTTC.

The chain couples TRBV4-1 to TRBJ2-7; D gene unclear. V lost 0 bases and J 4 bases, leaving 22 bases between the germline ends. The length of the CDR3 is 18 residues. Germline CDR1 MGHRA, CDR2 YSYEKL. The CDR3 nucleotides are TGCGCCAGCAGCCAAGACGCTAACCCCTGGCTGAGCAGGTACGAGCAGTACTTC. Amino acid sequence: CASSQDANPWLSRYEQYF.

The V call is TRBV4-1, the J call TRBJ2-5, with 8 bases that match TRBD2. Germline-derived CDR1 and CDR2 are MGHRA and YSYEKL. This CDR3 has 19 amino acids. J lost 5 bases, V lost 1 base, and 18 bases had no gene match. The CDR3 here is CASSQAELELAGSRETQYF. Here the CDR3 DNA reads TGCGCCAGCAGCCAAGCTGAGCTTGAGCTAGCGGGTAGTCGCGAGACCCAGTACTTC.

The chain carries TRBV6-1 and TRBJ1-2; the D is unclear. Trimming stripped 5 bases from V and 0 bases from J, with 10 bases between. The CDR3 extends over 14 amino acids. The germline V gene encodes CDR1 MNHNS and CDR2 SASEGT. The CDR3 sequence is CASSHGNSNYGYTF. In nucleotides, the CDR3 is TGTGCCAGCAGTCACGGAAACTCTAACTATGGCTACACCTTC.

This chain connects TRBV1 to TRBJ2-7; TRBD1 is taken as the D call from the table, unchecked against the DNA. TRBV1 is assigned pseudogene status. The CDR3 contains 18 residues. CDR3 in amino acids: CTSSPSLATRGRDYEQYF. The CDR3, as DNA: TGCACCAGCAGCCCCAGCCTGGCAACCAGGGGGCGCGACTACGAGCAGTACTTC.

The chain is built from TRBV11-2 and TRBJ2-7; D tentatively reads TRBD1 or TRBD2 (5 bases each). This CDR3 contains 14 residues. The germline V gene has CDR1 SGHAT and CDR2 FQNNGV. The ends were cut back, 1 base at V and 1 base at J, with 8 bases in the middle. The DNA for the CDR3 is TGTGCCAGCAGCTTAGGGGGGATTTCCTACGAGCAGTACTTC. Amino acids: CASSLGGISYEQYF.

The V call is TRBV7-2, the J call TRBJ2-3; 13 bases are shared with TRBD2. V was pared by 5 bases and J by 3 bases, with 11 bases of the junction left unmatched. The CDR3 runs to 18 residues. In germline, CDR1 is SGHTA, CDR2 FQGNSA. DNA for the CDR3: TGTGCCAGCAGCCGCACTCCCGGACTAGCGGGAGTTACAGATACGCAGTATTTT. Protein sequence: CASSRTPGLAGVTDTQYF.

The genes are TRBV5-1 and TRBJ1-1, with 7 bases that match TRBD1. The length of the CDR3 is 15 residues. Looked up from germline, CDR1 is SGHRS and CDR2 is YFSETQ. The junction had 5 bases not matched to a gene; V was cut back by 0 bases and J by 3 bases. In DNA, the CDR3 is TGCGCCAGCAGCTTGGGAACAGGGGTGGACACTGAAGCTTTCTTT. Its translation: CASSLGTGVDTEAFF. The full variable domain, rest sourced from reference TRBV5-1 and TRBJ1-1, is KAGVTQTPRYLIKTRGQQVTLSCSPISGHRSVSWYQQTPGQGLQFLFEYFSETQRNKGNFPGRFSGRQFSNSRSEMNVSTLELGDSALYLCASSLGTGVDTEAFFGQGTRLTVV.

This clone was observed a single time. CDR3 protein: CASSYADWTIQPQHF. For the CDR3, the DNA is TGTGCCAGCAGTTACGCGGACTGGACGATTCAGCCCCAGCATTTT. V gene TRBV6-5 combines with J gene TRBJ1-5; D is undetermined. Germline values: CDR1 MNHEY, CDR2 SVGAGI. There are 15 residues in the CDR3. The V and J ends lost 2 bases and 6 bases respectively, with 14 bases between them.

CDR3 amino acids: CASSPYYLGQGSYEQYF. For the CDR3, the DNA is TGTGCCAGCAGTCCCTATTATCTAGGACAGGGCTCCTACGAGCAGTACTTC. The V gene is TRBV27, the J gene TRBJ2-7, with 8 bases identical to TRBD1. V lost 5 bases, J lost 0 bases, and 12 bases stayed unmatched. Germline V lookup: CDR1 MNHEY, CDR2 SMNVEV (reference sequence). There are 17 residues in the CDR3.

The chain is built from TRBV18 and TRBJ2-1; 9 bases are a match to TRBD1. Germline V CDR1 and CDR2: KGHSH, LQKENI. CDR3 length: 16 residues. Trimming took 2 bases from V and 3 from J; bases not matched to a gene: 5. CDR3 bases: TGTGCCAGCTCACCAACCGGGACAGGGATCTACAATGAGCAGTTCTTC. Translating gives CASSPTGTGIYNEQFF.

This chain connects TRBV7-2 to TRBJ1-2, with TRBD1 identical over 7 bases. V lost 6 bases to trimming and J lost 5 bases; unmatched junction nucleotides: 9. Germline CDR1 and CDR2: SGHTA and FQGNSA. The CDR3 covers 14 residues. The CDR3 is CASSPGQALYGYTF. For the CDR3, the DNA is TGTGCCAGCAGTCCCGGACAGGCTCTTTATGGCTACACCTTC.

The chain links TRBV27 to TRBJ1-1, with D unresolved. The CDR3 extends over 13 amino acids. Germline CDR1 is MNHEY and CDR2 is SMNVEV (reference sequence). V lost 5 bases and J lost 3, with 10 bases in between. CDR3 sequence (DNA): TGTGCCAGCAGTCGGACCTTATACACTGAAGCTTTCTTT. It yields the protein CASSRTLYTEAFF.

This clone was seen a few times. This chain joins TRBV6-5 and TRBJ2-1; 11 bases fit TRBD1. Germline CDR1 reads MNHEY; CDR2 reads SVGAGI. CDR3 length equals 14 residues. The V and J ends lost 7 bases and 6 bases, in that order; junction bases with no gene match: 5. The CDR3 loop is CASKRGQGANEQFF. In DNA form, the CDR3 reads TGTGCCAGCAAACGCGGACAGGGGGCCAATGAGCAGTTCTTC.

The genes are TRBV19 and TRBJ1-2, with D possibly matching TRBD1 (6 bases). The ends were cut back, 6 bases at V and 8 bases at J, with 19 bases in the middle. The length of the CDR3 is 14 residues. CDR1 and CDR2 from the germline V gene are LNHDA and SQIVND (reference sequence). The CDR3 DNA reads as TGTGCCAGTAGATTGGGGCCCGGGGGGCAAGGCTACACCTTC. The encoded protein is CASRLGPGGQGYTF.

The rearrangement links TRBV9 to TRBJ2-3, with TRBD2 matching over 7 bases. This CDR3 has 15 residues. The J segment lost 6 bases and the V segment lost 1 base, leaving 8 bases of the junction unmatched. CDR1 SGDLS and CDR2 YYNGEE come from the germline V gene. The CDR3 sequence: CASSVLVSGIDTQYF. The CDR3 nucleotides are TGTGCCAGCAGCGTACTGGTCAGCGGGATTGATACGCAGTATTTT. Variable domain in full (rest from reference TRBV9 and TRBJ2-3): DSGVTQTPKHLITATGQRVTLRCSPRSGDLSVYWYQQSLDQGLQFLIQYYNGEERAKGNILERFSAQQFPDLHSELNLSSLELGDSALYFCASSVLVSGIDTQYFGPGTRLTVL.

The rearrangement joins TRBV28 to TRBJ1-1; no firm D call. The CDR3 has 14 amino acids. Germline V gives CDR1 MDHEN, CDR2 SYDVKM. V shed 8 bases and J shed 1 base, with 14 bases lying between them. The CDR3 spells CASAFVRRNTEAFF. CDR3 nucleotides: TGTGCCAGCGCTTTCGTCAGGAGGAACACTGAAGCTTTCTTT.

V gene TRBV5-1 combines with J gene TRBJ2-3, with TRBD2 as a possible D gene (6 bases). Per germline, CDR1 SGHRS and CDR2 YFSETQ. V gave up 4 bases and J gave up 0 bases, with 18 bases separating them. This CDR3 contains 17 residues. The CDR3 loop is CASSPRETVPSTDTQYF. DNA for the CDR3: TGCGCCAGCAGCCCCCGGGAGACAGTTCCTAGCACAGATACGCAGTATTTT.

The rearrangement joins TRBV18 to TRBJ1-2, with TRBD1 matching over 7 bases. CDR3 length: 15 residues. Germline CDR1 KGHSH, CDR2 LQKENI. With 0 bases clipped from V and 2 bases from J, the junction kept 3 bases outside the gene matches. CDR3 loop: CASSPPGQNNYGYTF. CDR3 coding DNA: TGTGCCAGCTCACCACCGGGACAGAACAACTATGGCTACACCTTC.

The chain links TRBV6-1 to TRBJ1-5, with 8 bases that match TRBD1. This CDR3 spans 15 amino acids. With V trimmed by 5 bases and J by 5 bases, 8 bases remained unmatched. Per germline, CDR1 MNHNS and CDR2 SASEGT. CDR3 sequence reads: CASSTGTGGYQPQHF. CDR3 bases: TGTGCCAGCAGTACCGGGACAGGAGGATATCAGCCCCAGCATTTT.

The chain joins TRBV11-2 to TRBJ1-4, with a tentative D call TRBD1 (5 bases). The V gene lost 1 base and the J gene lost 11 bases, with 20 bases spanning the gap. The CDR3 runs to 16 residues. Germline lookup yields CDR1 SGHAT and CDR2 FQNNGV. The CDR3 DNA reads as TGTGCCAGCAGCTTAGGGGACGCTTCACGGAGGTTGAAACTGTTTTTT. This sequence encodes CASSLGDASRRLKLFF.

V gene TRBV18 combines with J gene TRBJ2-3; D gene ambiguous. This CDR3 region has 15 residues. Trimming pared 0 bases from V and 0 bases from J, leaving 7 bases between. Per germline, CDR1 KGHSH and CDR2 LQKENI. CDR3 nucleotides: TGTGCCAGCTCACCACCCGCTCGAAGCACAGATACGCAGTATTTT. Protein product: CASSPPARSTDTQYF.

This clone was seen a single time. The gene calls are TRBV28 and TRBJ2-3; TRBD1 agrees at 11 bases. Germline loops: CDR1 MDHEN, CDR2 SYDVKM. The V gene end was trimmed by 5 bases and the J gene end by 3 bases; junction bases not matched to a gene: 13. The CDR3 covers 18 residues. The CDR3: CASSVPGQGVKRTDTQYF. The CDR3 DNA is TGTGCCAGCAGTGTCCCGGGACAGGGGGTTAAGAGGACAGATACGCAGTATTTT.

This chain links TRBV9 with TRBJ1-2; D remains ambiguous. The germline CDR1 and CDR2 sequences are SGDLS and YYNGEE. The V end was cut by 0 bases, the J end by 3 bases, with 12 bases between. The CDR3 length is 15 residues. The CDR3 region has the DNA TGTGCCAGCAGCGTAGGGACGTGGGGTGACTATGGCTACACCTTC. It is translated as CASSVGTWGDYGYTF.

This chain links TRBV5-1 with TRBJ2-7; the D gene is possibly TRBD2 (6 bases). The CDR3 runs to 14 residues. V was shortened by 4 bases and J by 4 bases, with 15 bases between the two germline ends. Germline CDR1 SGHRS, CDR2 YFSETQ. CDR3 nucleotide sequence: TGCGCCAGCAGCCGTTGGGACTTGACTTACGAGCAGTACTTC. This translates into CASSRWDLTYEQYF.

This clone was detected only once. V gene TRBV19 combines with J gene TRBJ2-7; no firm D call. This CDR3 has 15 residues. Trimming pared 4 bases from V and 0 bases from J, leaving 13 bases between. The germline CDR1 and CDR2 sequences are LNHDA and SQIVND (reference sequence). This CDR3 is CASSRASHSSYEQYF. In DNA, the CDR3 is TGTGCCAGTAGTAGGGCCTCACATTCCTCCTACGAGCAGTACTTC.

The chain uses TRBV7-3 and TRBJ2-3; D possibly uses TRBD1 or TRBD2 (6 bases each). V gave up 2 bases and J gave up 3 bases, with 12 bases separating them. The V gene's germline CDR1 is SGHTA and CDR2 FQGTGA. There are 15 residues in the CDR3. CDR3 protein: CASSLGGGATDTQYF. CDR3 DNA sequence: TGTGCCAGCAGCTTAGGGGGCGGGGCTACAGATACGCAGTATTTT.

The table lists this clone with a count of one. J is TRBJ1-4 and V is TRBV19; D ambiguous. The CDR3 is 14 residues long. Germline V gene data show CDR1 as LNHDA and CDR2 as SQIVND (reference sequence). Trimming removed 6 bases at V and 10 bases at J, with 18 bases between. The CDR3 region is CASSPPSRLGKLFF. The CDR3 nucleotides read TGTGCCAGTAGCCCCCCTTCGAGGCTAGGAAAACTGTTTTTT.

The chain employs TRBV18 and TRBJ2-1; D call uncertain. The CDR3 runs to 15 residues. Germline V CDR1 and CDR2: KGHSH, LQKENI. V lost 0 bases and J 1 base, leaving 7 bases between the germline ends. Written as DNA, the CDR3 is TGTGCCAGCTCACCACCTCCGGGTTCCTACAATGAGCAGTTCTTC. Its translation is CASSPPPGSYNEQFF. The full variable domain, its missing parts supplied by reference TRBV18 and TRBJ2-1, is NAGVMQNPRHLVRRRGQEARLRCSPMKGHSHVYWYRQLPEEGLKFMVYLQKENIIDESGMPKERFSAEFPKEGPSILRIQQVVRGDSAAYFCASSPPPGSYNEQFFGPGTRLTVL.

CDR3 nucleotide sequence: TGTGCCAGCACCCCCAACCTAGCGGGGGGGACAGATACGCAGTATTTT. Protein product: CASTPNLAGGTDTQYF. V and J are TRBV6-6 and TRBJ2-3, with 12 bases that match TRBD2. There are 16 residues in the CDR3. CDR1 MNHNY and CDR2 SVGAGI come from the germline V gene (reference sequence). Germline trimming cut 7 bases from V and 3 bases from J; bases unmatched to any gene: 8.

This clone was observed a single time. The chain employs TRBV5-8 and TRBJ2-6; D remains unclear. The germline V gene encodes CDR1 SGHTS and CDR2 YDEGEE. Trimming pared 4 bases from V and 2 bases from J, leaving 19 bases between. This CDR3 region has 18 residues. CDR3 nucleotide sequence: TGTGCCAGCAGCCTGACCTGGTCAGGATCGGCTGGGGCCAACGTCCTGACTTTC. The encoded protein is CASSLTWSGSAGANVLTF.

The chain couples TRBV6-1 to TRBJ1-1, with D unresolved. V dropped 3 bases and J dropped 0 bases, with 8 bases sitting between them. This CDR3 is built from 14 residues. Germline V gene lookup returns CDR1 MNHNS and CDR2 SASEGT. The CDR3 here is CASSEVLMNTEAFF. The CDR3 nucleotides read TGTGCCAGCAGTGAGGTCCTCATGAACACTGAAGCTTTCTTT.